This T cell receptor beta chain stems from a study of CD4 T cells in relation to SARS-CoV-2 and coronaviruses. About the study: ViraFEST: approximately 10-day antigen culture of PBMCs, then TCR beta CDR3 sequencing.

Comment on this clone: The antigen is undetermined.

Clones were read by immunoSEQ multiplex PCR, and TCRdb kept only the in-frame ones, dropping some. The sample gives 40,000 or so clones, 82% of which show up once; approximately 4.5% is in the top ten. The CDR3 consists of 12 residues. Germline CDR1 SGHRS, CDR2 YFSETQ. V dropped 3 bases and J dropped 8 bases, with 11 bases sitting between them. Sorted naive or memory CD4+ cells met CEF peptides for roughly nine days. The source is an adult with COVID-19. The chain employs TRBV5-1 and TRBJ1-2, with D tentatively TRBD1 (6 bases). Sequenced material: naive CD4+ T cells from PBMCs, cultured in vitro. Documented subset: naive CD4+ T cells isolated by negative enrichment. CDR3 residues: CASSWGQRGYTF. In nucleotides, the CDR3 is TGCGCCAGCAGCTGGGGACAACGAGGCTACACCTTC.